These 21 T cell receptor beta chains share one sample of origin, sequenced in a study of shared clonotypes between healthy human individuals. Libraries were prepared by immunoSEQ multiplex PCR; TCRdb keeps only in-frame clonotypes and omits some of them. The sample contains over a million clones, 75% of which appear only once. The specimen was memory CD4+ T cells sorted from blood. Documented subset: CD45RA-negative fraction. All receptors come from a young man in good health.

Of note for this clone: Other DNA sequences of this sample code for an identical CDR3. J is TRBJ2-5 and V is TRBV5-1; a weak D match, TRBD2 (6 bases). The germline V and J ends were trimmed by 0 bases and 2 bases, with 8 bases remaining between them. The germline gives CDR1 SGHRS, CDR2 YFSETQ. CDR3 size: 14 residues. The CDR3 spells CASSLGGLQETQYF. DNA of the CDR3: TGCGCCAGCAGCTTGGGGGGACTGCAAGAGACCCAGTACTTC.

The chain recombines TRBV4-3 with TRBJ2-3, with 11 nucleotides matching TRBD2. Trimming removed 2 bases from V and 1 base from J; junction bases left unmatched: 14. Looked up from germline, CDR1 is LGHNA and CDR2 is YSLEER. The CDR3 runs to 20 residues. This CDR3 is CASSQRRRLAGIIGTDTQYF. The CDR3, as DNA: TGCGCCAGCAGCCAAAGGCGGAGACTAGCGGGAATAATTGGCACAGATACGCAGTATTTT.

This clone was seen once. The genes are TRBV27 and TRBJ2-3; 7 bases line up with TRBD2. V shed 5 bases and J 0 bases; nucleotides not matched to a gene: 11. Germline CDR1 MNHEY, CDR2 SMNVEV (reference sequence). The length of the CDR3 is 17 residues. This chain's CDR3 is CASSLGGKLTSTDTQYF. The CDR3 DNA reads TGTGCCAGCAGTCTGGGAGGGAAATTAACTAGCACAGATACGCAGTATTTT.

The V call is TRBV11-2, the J call TRBJ2-5; TRBD2 agrees at 10 bases. Germline assignment: CDR1 SGHAT and CDR2 FQNNGV. With V trimmed by 1 base and J by 9 bases, 11 bases remained unmatched. The CDR3 extends over 16 amino acids. In DNA form, the CDR3 reads TGTGCCAGCAGCTTAGGACCGGGTCTAGCGGGGGAGGCCCAGTACTTC. Amino acid sequence: CASSLGPGLAGEAQYF. Drawing the rest from reference TRBV11-2 and TRBJ2-5, the complete variable domain is EAGVAQSPRYKIIEKRQSVAFWCNPISGHATLYWYQQILGQGPKLLIQFQNNGVVDDSQLPKDRFSAERLKGVDSTLKIQPAKLEDSAVYLCASSLGPGLAGEAQYFGPGTRLLVL.

The V and J genes are TRBV1 and TRBJ2-7; the table's D call of TRBD2 was not tested on the DNA. TRBV1 is annotated as a pseudogene. This CDR3 comprises 16 residues. This CDR3 reads CTSSQAVGGRTDEQYF. The CDR3 coding sequence is TGCACCAGCAGCCAAGCCGTTGGGGGGAGAACTGACGAGCAGTACTTC.

The genes are TRBV28 and TRBJ2-3; maybe TRBD1 (6 bases). Germline loops: CDR1 MDHEN, CDR2 SYDVKM. The length of the CDR3 is 12 residues. Trimming shortened V by 5 bases and J by 6 bases, and 9 bases separated the two germline ends. The CDR3 sequence: CASSITGDTQYF. The CDR3 DNA follows: TGTGCCAGCAGTATCACAGGGGATACGCAGTATTTT.

In the case of this clone: The sample contains more than one DNA sequence encoding this CDR3. V gene TRBV5-1 combines with J gene TRBJ1-1, with D uncertain. The V and J ends lost 0 bases and 0 bases respectively, with 9 bases between them. Germline V gives CDR1 SGHRS, CDR2 YFSETQ. CDR3 length equals 15 residues. CDR3 nucleotide sequence: TGCGCCAGCAGCTTGGCCGGCAGCTTGAACACTGAAGCTTTCTTT. This gives the protein CASSLAGSLNTEAFF.

The chain links TRBV29-1 to TRBJ1-2; TRBD1 matches 8 bases. The germline V gene encodes CDR1 SQVTM and CDR2 ANQGSEA. Losses at the gene ends were 7 bases for V and 7 bases for J; bases not matched to a gene: 8. This CDR3 has 12 amino acids. CDR3 protein: CSGYRGEGGYTF. In DNA, the CDR3 is TGCAGCGGATACAGGGGGGAAGGTGGCTACACCTTC.

V and J are TRBV5-8 and TRBJ2-7; 10 bases align to TRBD2. This CDR3 comprises 18 residues. Germline CDR1 and CDR2: SGHTS and YDEGEE. With V trimmed by 2 bases and J by 0 bases, 11 bases remained unmatched. CDR3 loop: CASSLTKGGTSVSYEQYF. The CDR3 bases are TGTGCCAGCAGCTTAACAAAGGGCGGGACTAGCGTCTCCTACGAGCAGTACTTC.

The CDR3 region has the DNA TGTGCCAGCAGCCCACAACTAGCGGGGATGAACAACATTCAGTACTTC. Translated: CASSPQLAGMNNIQYF. V is TRBV28 and J is TRBJ2-4; TRBD2 agrees at 10 bases. The junction had 12 bases not matched to a gene; V was cut back by 6 bases and J by 7 bases. Germline values: CDR1 MDHEN, CDR2 SYDVKM. CDR3 length: 16 amino acids.

This clone has only a few counts. This chain links TRBV28 with TRBJ1-2, with TRBD1 matching 11 bases. Germline loops: CDR1 MDHEN, CDR2 SYDVKM. The CDR3 length is 15 residues. V was clipped by 3 bases and J by 7 bases; unmatched bases: 7. The CDR3 loop reads CASSLAPGQGGGYTF. In DNA form, the CDR3 reads TGTGCCAGCAGTTTGGCCCCGGGACAGGGGGGTGGCTACACCTTC.

The chain is built from TRBV30 and TRBJ1-1; D perhaps matches TRBD1 (6 bases). The CDR3 is made up of 12 amino acids. V was clipped by 4 bases and J by 3 bases, with 9 bases between them. Germline V lookup: CDR1 GTSNPN, CDR2 SVGIG (reference sequence). The CDR3 spells CAWMDRDTEAFF. The CDR3 region has the DNA TGTGCCTGGATGGACAGAGACACTGAAGCTTTCTTT.

The genes are TRBV19 and TRBJ2-2; 7 nucleotides line up with TRBD1. With V trimmed by 7 bases and J by 0 bases, 8 bases remained unmatched. This CDR3 spans 16 amino acids. The V gene's germline CDR1 is LNHDA and CDR2 SQIVND (reference sequence). This CDR3 is CASTWDSNANTGELFF. DNA for the CDR3: TGTGCCAGTACCTGGGACAGCAACGCGAACACCGGGGAGCTGTTTTTT. Supplemented by reference TRBV19 and TRBJ2-2, the full variable domain reads DGGITQSPKYLFRKEGQNVTLSCEQNLNHDAMYWYRQDPGQGLRLIYYSQIVNDFQKGDIAEGYSVSREKKESFPLTVTSAQKNPTAFYLCASTWDSNANTGELFFGEGSRLTVL.

The gene calls are TRBV15 and TRBJ2-7; D perhaps matches TRBD2 (6 bases). Trimming took off 0 bases at V and 7 bases at J, with 19 bases between the two ends. Germline CDR1 is LNHNV and CDR2 is YYDKDF (reference sequence). The CDR3 loop spans 16 amino acids. The CDR3 loop reads CATSRDAREPGEEQYF. CDR3 DNA sequence: TGTGCCACCAGCAGAGACGCTCGGGAGCCGGGAGAGGAGCAGTACTTC.

Points on this clone: Additional DNA sequences in this sample encode the identical CDR3. The genes are TRBV10-3 and TRBJ2-7, with unresolved D. The V end was cut by 8 bases, the J end by 0 bases, with 5 bases between. Germline lookup yields CDR1 ENHRY and CDR2 SYGVKD. This CDR3 contains 11 residues. As DNA, the CDR3 is TGTGCCATCTCCAGCTCCTACGAGCAGTACTTC. Translating it yields CAISSSYEQYF.

This clone appeared many times. The chain is built from TRBV10-3 and TRBJ2-6; the D is unclear. Germline V CDR1 and CDR2: ENHRY, SYGVKD. V was shortened by 3 bases and J by 2 bases, with 14 bases between the two germline ends. This CDR3 has 17 amino acids. DNA for the CDR3: TGTGCCATCAGTGACCCCCCCTACAGCGCTGGGGCCAACGTCCTGACTTTC. It codes for CAISDPPYSAGANVLTF.

V gene TRBV29-1 combines with J gene TRBJ2-1, with D perhaps assigned TRBD1 or TRBD2 (5 bases each). The CDR3 covers 12 residues. Trimming removed 4 bases at V and 9 bases at J, with 13 bases between. Germline CDR1 reads SQVTM; CDR2 reads ANQGSEA. The CDR3 sequence is CSVAQGAGEQFF. The CDR3 DNA follows: TGCAGCGTTGCGCAGGGCGCGGGTGAGCAGTTCTTC.

V and J are TRBV6-1 and TRBJ1-4, with 7 bases that match TRBD1. The germline V gene has CDR1 MNHNS and CDR2 SASEGT. This CDR3 comprises 14 residues. V lost 5 bases, J lost 1 base, and 1 base stayed unmatched. This CDR3 is CASSRQGTNEKLFF. For the CDR3, the DNA is TGTGCCAGCAGTCGACAGGGAACTAATGAAAAACTGTTTTTT.

A few counts support this clone. This chain joins TRBV7-2 and TRBJ1-1; D gene unclear. The CDR3 runs 13 residues. Trimming stripped 4 bases from V and 0 bases from J, with 6 bases between. The germline CDR1 and CDR2 sequences are SGHTA and FQGNSA. Here the CDR3 DNA reads TGTGCCAGCAGCTGGAACATGAACACTGAAGCTTTCTTT. It specifies CASSWNMNTEAFF.

The genes are TRBV27 and TRBJ1-2; D possibly corresponds to TRBD1 (6 bases). V was shortened by 6 bases and J by 0 bases, with 17 bases between the two germline ends. Germline CDR1 MNHEY, CDR2 SMNVEV (reference sequence). This CDR3 is 16 amino acids long. The CDR3 reads CASSARRGEANYGYTF. In DNA form, the CDR3 reads TGTGCCAGCAGCGCACGCAGGGGCGAAGCTAACTATGGCTACACCTTC.

V is TRBV30 and J is TRBJ2-4; 15 positions agree with TRBD2. The CDR3 totals 18 residues. Germline V CDR1 and CDR2: GTSNPN, SVGIG (reference sequence). Trimming took 2 bases from V and 6 from J; bases not matched to a gene: 11. The CDR3 DNA reads TGTGCCTGGAGTCCCCCCGGACTAGCGGGAGGGTCGGTAAACATTCAGTACTTC. Its translation: CAWSPPGLAGGSVNIQYF.